The source of this TCR beta chain is a study of T cells after yellow fever vaccination. 5'RACE template switching produced TCR cDNA carrying a universal primer site and UMIs. TCRdb reprocessed the 5' RACE reads via MiXCR and lists one record per CDR3 protein. The table shows 140,000 to 150,000 distinct CDR3 sequences, with 6.6% occurring only once. This clonotype occurred many times. The TCR originated in a man under 40 who received the YFV17D yellow fever vaccine. The sequencing used CD4+ T cells sorted from PBMCs, collected 10 days after the yellow fever booster vaccination.

The CDR3 is CATSDGTGVDGYTF. The CDR3 region has the DNA TGTGCCACCAGTGATGGGACAGGGGTGGACGGCTACACCTTC. This chain links TRBV24-1 with TRBJ1-2; 10 bases are shared with TRBD1. Germline V CDR1 and CDR2: KGHDR, SFDVKD. The V segment lost 3 bases and the J segment 8 bases; nucleotides outside the gene matches: 5. This CDR3 region has 14 residues.